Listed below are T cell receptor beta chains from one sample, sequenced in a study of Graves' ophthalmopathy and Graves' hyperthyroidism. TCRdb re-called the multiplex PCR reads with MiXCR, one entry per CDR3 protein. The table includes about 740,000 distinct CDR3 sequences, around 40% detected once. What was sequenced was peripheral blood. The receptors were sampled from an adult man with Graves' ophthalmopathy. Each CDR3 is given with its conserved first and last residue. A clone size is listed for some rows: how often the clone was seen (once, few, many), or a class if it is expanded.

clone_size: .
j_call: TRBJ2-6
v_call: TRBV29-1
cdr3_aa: CSVHGGNVLTF

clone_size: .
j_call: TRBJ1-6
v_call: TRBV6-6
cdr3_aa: CASSYGRDSPLHF

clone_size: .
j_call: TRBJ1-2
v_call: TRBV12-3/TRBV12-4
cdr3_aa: CASSFLGDGFYGYTF

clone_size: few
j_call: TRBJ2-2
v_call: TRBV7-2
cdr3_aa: CASTQLAGAVDTGELFF

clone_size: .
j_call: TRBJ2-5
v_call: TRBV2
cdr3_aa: CAWSAGLAGVETQYF

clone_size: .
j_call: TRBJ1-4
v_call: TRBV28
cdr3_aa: CASSEDATNEKLFF

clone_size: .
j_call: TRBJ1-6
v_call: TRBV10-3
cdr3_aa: CAIRLDPGSPLHF

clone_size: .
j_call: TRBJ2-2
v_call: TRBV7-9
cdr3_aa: CASSHRGMVGTGELFF

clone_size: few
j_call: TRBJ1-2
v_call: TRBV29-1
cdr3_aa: CRRGQGLYGYTF

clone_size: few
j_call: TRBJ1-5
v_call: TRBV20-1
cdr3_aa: CSARGPSNQPQHF

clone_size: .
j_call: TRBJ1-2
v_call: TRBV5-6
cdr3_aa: CASSSGPKANYGYTF

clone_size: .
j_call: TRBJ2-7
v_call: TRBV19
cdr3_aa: CASSIVPRGEQYF

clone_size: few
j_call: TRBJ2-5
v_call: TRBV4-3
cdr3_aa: CASSQDWLAGWETQYF

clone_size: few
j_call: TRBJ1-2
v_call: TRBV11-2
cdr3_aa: CASSSSLGTVHGYTF

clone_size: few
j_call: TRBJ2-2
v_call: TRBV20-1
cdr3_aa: CSAARGTSGELFF

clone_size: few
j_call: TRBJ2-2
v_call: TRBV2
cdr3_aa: CASSSKIGQVFTGELFF

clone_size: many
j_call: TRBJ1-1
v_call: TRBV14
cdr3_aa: CASSQDGGLGRNTEAFF

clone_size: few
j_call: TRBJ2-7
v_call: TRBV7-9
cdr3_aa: CASSPGGVQQYF

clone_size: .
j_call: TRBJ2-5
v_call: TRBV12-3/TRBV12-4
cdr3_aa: CASSFGADGETQYF

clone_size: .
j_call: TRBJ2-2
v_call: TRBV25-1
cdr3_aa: CASSQVRTHTGELFF

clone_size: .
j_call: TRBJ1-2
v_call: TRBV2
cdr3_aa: CASVHGQGASYTF

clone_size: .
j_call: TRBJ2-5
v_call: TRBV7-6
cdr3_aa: CASSKFREETQYF

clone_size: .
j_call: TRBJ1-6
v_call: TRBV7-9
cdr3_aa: CASSPSPGAPHF

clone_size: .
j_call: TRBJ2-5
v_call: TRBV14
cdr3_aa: CASSQDSTGLQETQYF

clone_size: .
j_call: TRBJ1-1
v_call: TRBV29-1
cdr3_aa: CSRQTGYTEAFF

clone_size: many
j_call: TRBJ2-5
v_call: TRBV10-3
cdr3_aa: CAIARPSGGVQETQYF

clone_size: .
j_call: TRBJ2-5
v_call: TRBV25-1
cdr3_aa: CASSLVSGRVETQYF

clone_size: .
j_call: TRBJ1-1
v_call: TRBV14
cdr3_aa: CASSRLVGYTEAFF

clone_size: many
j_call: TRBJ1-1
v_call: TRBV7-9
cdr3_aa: CASSSHHVGGAFF

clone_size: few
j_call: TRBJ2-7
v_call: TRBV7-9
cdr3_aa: CASSQRKFDRAGYEQYF

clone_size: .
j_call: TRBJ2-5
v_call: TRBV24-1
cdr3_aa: CASSLDSGQKTQYF

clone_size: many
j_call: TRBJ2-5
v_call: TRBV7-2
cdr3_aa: CASSFFGETQYF

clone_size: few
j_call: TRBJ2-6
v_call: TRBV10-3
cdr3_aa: CASSEEQGAGANVLTF

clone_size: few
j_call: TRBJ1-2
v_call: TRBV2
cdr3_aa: CASSYPRQTSNYGYTF

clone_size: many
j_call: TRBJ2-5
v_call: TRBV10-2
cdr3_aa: CASSESFSGGEETQYF

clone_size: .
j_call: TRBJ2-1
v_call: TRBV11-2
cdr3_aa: CASSQDAVGEQFF

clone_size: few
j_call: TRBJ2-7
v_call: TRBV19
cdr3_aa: CASSIDLRGPRYEQYF

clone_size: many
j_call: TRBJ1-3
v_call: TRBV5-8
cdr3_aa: CASRVGNTIYF

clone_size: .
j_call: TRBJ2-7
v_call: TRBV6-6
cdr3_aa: CAISEADRAPTYEQYF

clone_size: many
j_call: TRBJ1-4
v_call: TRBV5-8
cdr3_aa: CASSSQGLEKLFF

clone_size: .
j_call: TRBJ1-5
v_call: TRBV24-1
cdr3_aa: CASSLAGDDYQPQHF

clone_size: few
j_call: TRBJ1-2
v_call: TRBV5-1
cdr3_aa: CASTTLVRGDGYTF

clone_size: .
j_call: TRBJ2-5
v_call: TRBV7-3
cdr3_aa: CASSYRRTSGFQEAQYF

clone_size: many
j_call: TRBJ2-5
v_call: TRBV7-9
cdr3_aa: CASSYRGEETQYF

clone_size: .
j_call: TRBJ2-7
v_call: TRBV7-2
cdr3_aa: CASSLGGTGLKGYEQYF

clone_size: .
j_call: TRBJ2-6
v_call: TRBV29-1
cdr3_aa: CSVDRGRQTGANVLTF

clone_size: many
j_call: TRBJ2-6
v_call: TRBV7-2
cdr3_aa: CASSPFNSGANVLTF

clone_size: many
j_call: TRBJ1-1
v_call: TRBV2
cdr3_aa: CASSVPLGSMNTEAFF

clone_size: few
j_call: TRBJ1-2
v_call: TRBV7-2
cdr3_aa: CASSLWGLEGYTF

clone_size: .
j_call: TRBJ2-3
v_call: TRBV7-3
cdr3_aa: CASSFGLASTQYF

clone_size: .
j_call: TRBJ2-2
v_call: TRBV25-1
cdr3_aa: CASSPRARAGELFF

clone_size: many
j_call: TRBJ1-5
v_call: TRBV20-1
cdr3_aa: CSARGWADQPQHF

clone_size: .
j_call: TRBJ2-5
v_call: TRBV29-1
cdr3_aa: CSVGTGVGETQYF

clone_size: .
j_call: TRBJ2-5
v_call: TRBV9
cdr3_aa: CASSVGGLSETQYF